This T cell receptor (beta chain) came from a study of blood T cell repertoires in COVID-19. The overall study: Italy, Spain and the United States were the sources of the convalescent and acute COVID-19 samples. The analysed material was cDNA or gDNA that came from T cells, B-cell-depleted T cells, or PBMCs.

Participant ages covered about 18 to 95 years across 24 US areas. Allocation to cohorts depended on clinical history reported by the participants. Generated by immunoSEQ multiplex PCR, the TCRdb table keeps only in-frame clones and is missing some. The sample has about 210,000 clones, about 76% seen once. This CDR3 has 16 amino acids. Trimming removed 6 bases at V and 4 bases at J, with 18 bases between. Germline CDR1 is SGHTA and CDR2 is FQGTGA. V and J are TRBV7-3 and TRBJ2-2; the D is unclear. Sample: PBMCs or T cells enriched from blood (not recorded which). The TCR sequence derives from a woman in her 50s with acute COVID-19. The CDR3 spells CASSSSAVLGTGELFF. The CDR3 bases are TGTGCCAGCAGTTCTTCCGCGGTTCTGGGCACCGGGGAGCTGTTTTTT.